This TCR beta chain originates from a study of early stage breast cancer tumors (dated by TCRdb to 2017 to 2019). Broadly, across the study: Of the approximately 15 invasive breast tumors, twelve were found to be estrogen receptor-positive, progesterone receptor-positive and HER2-negative. About 70% of the 12 ER+/PR+/HER2- tumors were invasive ductal carcinomas, while the other four were invasive lobular carcinomas. The average read coverage per sample was about 10-fold. The samples as a whole yielded around 2.5 million detected templates, corresponding to about a million unique clonotypes.

Two independent genomic DNA replicates were amplified for each sample, with 0.5 ug used for blood and about 1.5 ug for tumor or normal breast. Following the manufacturer's instructions, the ImmunoSeq Intro kit was used to carry out TCRB sequencing on genomic DNA. For absolute quantification, the roughly 34-cycle multiplex PCR included proprietary primers along with spike-in control sequences. Single-end 150-bp reads were used to sequence an 87-bp fragment covering the CDR3 and the flanking V and J genes. Seven samples, with two replicates for each sample, were multiplexed per lane of an Illumina MiSeq using version 3.0 chemistry. The original pipeline was this. The vendor's proprietary pipeline handled the raw data processing, merging both replicates into a single result for each sample. A clonotype was defined as productive rearrangements that share the same V-gene family, CDR3 amino acid sequence and J-gene segment. Clonality was calculated as 1 minus the normalized Shannon entropy (Pielou evenness) of TCRB abundances. To estimate T cell density, the total number of templates was divided by the input cell count, which was inferred from how much DNA went in. Recon, run with its default parameters, was used to estimate overall repertoire diversity and clonality. A clonotype was considered tumor-enriched if its abundance in tumor exceeded 0.1% and was at least 32-fold higher than its abundance in normal breast. TCRdb took over this immuneACCESS table, retaining in-frame rearrangements with V and J assigned. Such tables are incomplete; in checked studies, under half of the missing clones stem from an unresolved V gene, and the remainder is unexplained. For V, J and clone size, that table is used; D and trimming come from the DNA. This sample is represented by about 48,000 clones; roughly 83% of them were singletons. Around 1.3% of the sample is taken by the ten largest.

For this chain, trimming is 0 bases at the V end and 6 bases at the J end, and the number of junction bases without a gene match is 5. CDR1 and CDR2, per the germline V gene (reference sequence), are GTSNPN and SVGIG. The CDR3 runs 14 amino acids, cysteine and phenylalanine included. Of the read, only the CDR3 DNA is kept; its 42 bases are in frame from base 1. Comments on this clone: Its antigen is still unknown. No clone much larger than this one lies a single base away; base qualities are absent.

What the study reported, not specific to this receptor: Enriched TCRB sequences shared across patients were found to be mostly commonly generated sequences that were unlikely to play an important role in the tumor microenvironment. The small cohort size prevented analysis by tumor subtype. Repertoires from blood and normal breast were more alike than repertoires from blood and tumor, and in about 85% of the 16 patients, comparing each tissue with blood separated tumor from normal. Sequencing bulk genomic DNA from unsorted cells could not capture chain pairing or functional markers like CD4, CD8 and FOXP3. Compared with adjacent normal breast tissue, tumors had higher clonality and roughly 2.5-fold greater T cell density.

The study profiled bulk TCR beta-chain repertoires in matched peripheral blood, tumor and adjacent normal breast tissue taken from over 15 patients with early-stage breast cancer. Before surgery, roughly 4.5-11 mL of whole blood was collected into EDTA tubes and then processed within 2 hours. Peripheral blood mononuclear cells were isolated by Ficoll-Paque centrifugation in SepMate-50 tubes. PBMCs were cryopreserved in roughly 90% FBS with around 10% DMSO in aliquots of 2 to 4 million cells and stored in liquid nitrogen. Genomic DNA was extracted with the Qiagen AllPrep DNA/RNA Mini kit. The V and J segments used are TRBV30 and TRBJ2-1; 7 middle bases align to TRBD2. This receptor was taken from a person between 50 and 60 years old with breast cancer. Source material: blood. This receptor carries the CDR3 CAWSVASGFNEQFF. The DNA sequence is as follows: TGTGCCTGGAGTGTGGCTAGCGGATTCAATGAGCAGTTCTTC.